This T cell receptor (beta chain) was identified in a study of shared clonotypes between healthy human individuals (dated by TCRdb to the early 2020s). With regard to the full study: The cohort comprised two women and a few men aged 18 to 49 years. To increase sequencing depth and limit assay-specific biases, different laboratories used diverse techniques to prepare libraries and sequence TCR repertoires. Blood TCR repertoires of a handful of healthy adults were deeply sequenced to estimate repertoire size and the extent of clonotype sharing between individuals. Between about 0.9 and 9 billion PBMCs per donor were obtained by leukapheresis. Per donor, three plates each were used for CD4 naive and CD4 memory, two for CD8 naive, and one for CD8 memory. Study-wide findings and limitations: Sampling was restricted to blood, and TCR repertoires in tissues likely differ from the TCR repertoires found in blood. Pairwise subsampling indicated that sequencing depth was expected to affect the degree of clonotype sharing among donors. Sharing across several donors was observed for about 5% of naive CD4, about 4% of naive CD8, 2% to 2.5% of memory CD4, and around 0.4% of memory CD8 clonotypes. Even with the large sequencing depth, rarefaction of the sorted-subset datasets indicated that sequencing was incomplete. Naive subsets generally had larger estimated clonotype richness than memory subsets. The genetic and exposure-history diversity represented was limited by the small number of donors. Compared with non-shared clonotypes, clonotypes shared by all four sorted-subset donors had higher generation probabilities.

About this clone: The clone's antigen remains unknown. Base qualities are missing; no much larger clone stands one base away.

V is pared back by 7 bases and J by 6 bases, with 13 bases lying between the germline termini. The germline V gene specifies MNHEY as CDR1 and SVGAGI as CDR2. Including cysteine and phenylalanine, the CDR3 has 13 amino acids. Of all the DNA, just the CDR3 is kept, 39 bases in frame from base 1. Using the deep immunoSEQ assay, TCR CDR3 regions were amplified from genomic DNA by multiplex PCR. Genomic DNA extracted from each cell subset was distributed evenly over all wells of several immunoSEQ 96-well plates, and each plate served as one replicate. For sorted subsets, each replicate PCR was loaded with around 200 ng genomic DNA, equivalent to 32,000 or so T cell genomes. Purified libraries were measured with a Qubit 3.0 fluorometer, size-checked on a Bioanalyzer 2100, and measured again with the KAPA Library Quantification kit. Every immunoSEQ 96-well plate was sequenced on a dedicated single-read 150-cycle Illumina NextSeq 550 flow cell. In the original analysis: Because the immunoSEQ output held only junctional sequences and lacked quality scores, the filtering could not match the filtering applied to full-length reads. Sequences were annotated with PyIR, a Python wrapper for IgBLAST v1.9, and V/J genes and CDR3 were assigned using IMGT germline references. Reads were removed for weak V/J assignments (E-value above 1e-6), missing CDR3, stop codons, out-of-frame junctions, or ambiguous translated residues. V3J clonotypes were defined as sequences sharing the same inferred V gene, J gene, and CDR3 amino acid sequence. Percentage overlap between repertoires was computed as shared unique clonotypes divided by the size of the smaller repertoire. Richness of each repertoire was evaluated using RTK rarefaction, the Chao1 estimator, and Recon v2.1 estimates of unobserved clonotypes. Generation probabilities for all TCRbeta clonotypes obtained by the gDNA method from four donors were computed using OLGA. TCRdb mirrors the immuneACCESS table, restricted to in-frame sequences. Some clones are absent from its copies; in checked studies, under half trace to an unresolved V gene, and the reason for the others is unknown. The D gene and trimming were derived from the DNA, and the V and J assignments and clone size from that table. In all, the sample holds around 1,000,000 clones, and approximately 77% of those were seen once. Of the sample, over 0.8% is held by the ten largest clones.

The donors were healthy, HIV-negative adults with no recently reported acute infections or vaccinations. Every donor was a Caucasian adult living in Nashville, Tennessee, USA. CD4+ T cells were enriched through magnetic negative selection, after which naive cells were positively selected on CD45RA and the remaining negative fraction served as the memory subset. After blood collection by leukapheresis, PBMCs were isolated using Ficoll-Histopaque density gradient centrifugation and then cryopreserved in the vapor phase of liquid nitrogen. Analytical flow cytometry was used to check the purity and quantity of every magnetically sorted T cell population. Genomic DNA was isolated from every sorted fraction and measured by UV absorbance on a Nanodrop 2000c.

The source material was memory CD4+ T cells from PBMCs. The cell subset or site label, read with the paper, signifies: CD45RA-negative fraction. The TCR originated in a man aged 18 to 29 in good health. Some clones in this sample may be carry-over from other donors' samples. In this chain, TRBV6-5 is recombined with TRBJ2-1, with a tentative D gene TRBD1 over 5 matching bases. The CDR3 amino acid sequence is: CASTSTDTNEQFF. In nucleotides, the sequence is TGTGCCAGCACCTCGACAGATACCAATGAGCAGTTCTTC.